The 9 T cell receptor beta chains below all came from one sample that was sequenced in a study of control samples from healthy donors and cancer patients. The protocol was immunoSEQ multiplex PCR, while the TCRdb copy is restricted to in-frame clones and leaves out a portion. The sample carries some 82,000 clones, 70% to 85% recorded once. The sample was PBMCs. The receptors here all came from a man between 60 and 70 years old with head and neck cancer.

The chain couples TRBV4-1 to TRBJ2-2; TRBD1 might be the D (6 bases). CDR1 is MGHRA, CDR2 YSYEKL, per germline. Trimming removed 4 bases from V and 5 bases from J, with 8 bases in between. The CDR3 runs to 13 residues. Here the CDR3 reads CASSPRGTGELFF. CDR3 DNA sequence: TGCGCCAGCAGCCCGAGGGGGACCGGGGAGCTGTTTTTT.

This clone was recorded only once. The CDR3 nucleotides are TGTGCCACGAGGGGGGCATTGAACACTGAAGCTTTCTTT. Translated, it gives CATRGALNTEAFF. The chain combines TRBV15 with TRBJ1-1, with a tentative D call TRBD1 (6 bases). Trimming left V 9 bases short and J 0 bases short, with 11 bases between. CDR3 length equals 13 residues. Germline CDR1 reads LNHNV; CDR2 reads YYDKDF (reference sequence). The whole variable domain, remainder taken from reference TRBV15 and TRBJ1-1, is DAMVIQNPRYQVTQFGKPVTLSCSQTLNHNVMYWYQQKSSQAPKLLFHYYDKDFNNEADTPDNFQSRRPNTSFCFLDIRSPGLGDTAMYLCATRGALNTEAFFGQGTRLTVV.

The rearrangement joins TRBV28 to TRBJ1-5; D is unclear. The length of the CDR3 is 14 residues. The germline V and J ends were trimmed by 7 bases and 2 bases, with 12 bases remaining between them. Germline CDR1 reads MDHEN; CDR2 reads SYDVKM. The CDR3 sequence: CASILDPGNQPQHF. The CDR3 DNA sequence: TGTGCCAGCATCCTAGACCCAGGCAATCAGCCCCAGCATTTT.

The CDR3 DNA sequence: TGTGCCACCACTATCTACAATGAGCAGTTCTTC. It specifies CATTIYNEQFF. The chain is built from TRBV28 and TRBJ2-1; no firm D call. The CDR3 loop spans 11 amino acids. Trimming stripped 10 bases from V and 3 bases from J, with 7 bases between. The germline V gene has CDR1 MDHEN and CDR2 SYDVKM.

The rearrangement uses TRBV7-9 and TRBJ1-1, with D hard to call. Germline V gene lookup returns CDR1 SEHNR and CDR2 FQNEAQ (reference sequence). The CDR3 spans 15 residues. V lost 1 base and J 4 bases, leaving 13 bases between the germline ends. CDR3 protein: CASSLVWGSGTEAFF. The CDR3 nucleotides are TGTGCCAGCAGCTTAGTTTGGGGTTCGGGCACTGAAGCTTTCTTT.

This clone was observed a few times. The rearrangement uses TRBV2 and TRBJ1-5; 7 bases agree with TRBD1. With 6 bases clipped from V and 2 bases from J, the junction kept 7 bases outside the gene matches. Germline CDR1 reads SNHLY; CDR2 reads FYNNEI. CDR3 size: 15 residues. DNA of the CDR3: TGTGCCAGCAGGACAGGGAATAATGGCAATCAGCCCCAGCATTTT. Translated, it gives CASRTGNNGNQPQHF.

This chain uses TRBV11-3 with TRBJ2-1; 7 bases match TRBD1. With V trimmed by 1 base and J by 1 base, 7 bases remained unmatched. The CDR3 has 17 residues. The germline CDR1 and CDR2 sequences are SGHNT and YENEEA. CDR3 amino acids: CASSLARDSGSYNEQFF. DNA of the CDR3: TGTGCCAGCAGCTTAGCCCGGGACAGTGGATCCTACAATGAGCAGTTCTTC. The full variable domain, with the rest looked up from reference TRBV11-3 and TRBJ2-1, is EAGVVQSPRYKIIEKKQPVAFWCNPISGHNTLYWYLQNLGQGPELLIRYENEEAVDDSQLPKDRFSAERLKGVDSTLKIQPAELGDSAVYLCASSLARDSGSYNEQFFGPGTRLTVL.

The chain couples TRBV7-9 to TRBJ1-1; TRBD1 aligns across 7 bases. This CDR3 spans 14 amino acids. Germline CDR1 is SEHNR and CDR2 is FQNEAQ (reference sequence). With V trimmed by 4 bases and J by 1 base, 3 bases remained unmatched. The CDR3 region is CASSSDRRNTEAFF. The CDR3 DNA follows: TGTGCCAGCAGCTCGGACAGGCGGAACACTGAAGCTTTCTTT.

The V gene is TRBV18, the J gene TRBJ2-7; 11 nucleotides line up with TRBD1. After removal of 3 bases from V and 4 bases from J, the junction contained 2 bases not matched to a gene. CDR1 and CDR2 (germline): KGHSH, LQKENI. This CDR3 is built from 14 residues. The CDR3 region is CASSPGQGVYEQYF. In DNA, the CDR3 is TGTGCCAGCTCACCGGGACAGGGGGTTTACGAGCAGTACTTC.